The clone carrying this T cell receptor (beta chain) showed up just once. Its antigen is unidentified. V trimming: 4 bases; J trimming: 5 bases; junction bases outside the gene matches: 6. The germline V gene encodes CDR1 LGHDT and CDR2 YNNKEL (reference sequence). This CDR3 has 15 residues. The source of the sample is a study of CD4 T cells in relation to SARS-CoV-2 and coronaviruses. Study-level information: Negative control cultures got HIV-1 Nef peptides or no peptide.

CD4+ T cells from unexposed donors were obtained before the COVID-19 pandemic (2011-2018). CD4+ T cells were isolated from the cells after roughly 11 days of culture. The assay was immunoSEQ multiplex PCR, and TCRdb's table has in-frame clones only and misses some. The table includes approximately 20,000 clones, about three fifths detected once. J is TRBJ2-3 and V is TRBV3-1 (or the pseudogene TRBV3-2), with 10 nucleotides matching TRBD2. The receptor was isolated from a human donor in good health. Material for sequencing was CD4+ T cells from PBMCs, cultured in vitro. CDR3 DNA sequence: TGTGCCAGCAGCCGGAGCGGGGGGGCAGGAGATACGCAGTATTTT. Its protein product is CASSRSGGAGDTQYF.